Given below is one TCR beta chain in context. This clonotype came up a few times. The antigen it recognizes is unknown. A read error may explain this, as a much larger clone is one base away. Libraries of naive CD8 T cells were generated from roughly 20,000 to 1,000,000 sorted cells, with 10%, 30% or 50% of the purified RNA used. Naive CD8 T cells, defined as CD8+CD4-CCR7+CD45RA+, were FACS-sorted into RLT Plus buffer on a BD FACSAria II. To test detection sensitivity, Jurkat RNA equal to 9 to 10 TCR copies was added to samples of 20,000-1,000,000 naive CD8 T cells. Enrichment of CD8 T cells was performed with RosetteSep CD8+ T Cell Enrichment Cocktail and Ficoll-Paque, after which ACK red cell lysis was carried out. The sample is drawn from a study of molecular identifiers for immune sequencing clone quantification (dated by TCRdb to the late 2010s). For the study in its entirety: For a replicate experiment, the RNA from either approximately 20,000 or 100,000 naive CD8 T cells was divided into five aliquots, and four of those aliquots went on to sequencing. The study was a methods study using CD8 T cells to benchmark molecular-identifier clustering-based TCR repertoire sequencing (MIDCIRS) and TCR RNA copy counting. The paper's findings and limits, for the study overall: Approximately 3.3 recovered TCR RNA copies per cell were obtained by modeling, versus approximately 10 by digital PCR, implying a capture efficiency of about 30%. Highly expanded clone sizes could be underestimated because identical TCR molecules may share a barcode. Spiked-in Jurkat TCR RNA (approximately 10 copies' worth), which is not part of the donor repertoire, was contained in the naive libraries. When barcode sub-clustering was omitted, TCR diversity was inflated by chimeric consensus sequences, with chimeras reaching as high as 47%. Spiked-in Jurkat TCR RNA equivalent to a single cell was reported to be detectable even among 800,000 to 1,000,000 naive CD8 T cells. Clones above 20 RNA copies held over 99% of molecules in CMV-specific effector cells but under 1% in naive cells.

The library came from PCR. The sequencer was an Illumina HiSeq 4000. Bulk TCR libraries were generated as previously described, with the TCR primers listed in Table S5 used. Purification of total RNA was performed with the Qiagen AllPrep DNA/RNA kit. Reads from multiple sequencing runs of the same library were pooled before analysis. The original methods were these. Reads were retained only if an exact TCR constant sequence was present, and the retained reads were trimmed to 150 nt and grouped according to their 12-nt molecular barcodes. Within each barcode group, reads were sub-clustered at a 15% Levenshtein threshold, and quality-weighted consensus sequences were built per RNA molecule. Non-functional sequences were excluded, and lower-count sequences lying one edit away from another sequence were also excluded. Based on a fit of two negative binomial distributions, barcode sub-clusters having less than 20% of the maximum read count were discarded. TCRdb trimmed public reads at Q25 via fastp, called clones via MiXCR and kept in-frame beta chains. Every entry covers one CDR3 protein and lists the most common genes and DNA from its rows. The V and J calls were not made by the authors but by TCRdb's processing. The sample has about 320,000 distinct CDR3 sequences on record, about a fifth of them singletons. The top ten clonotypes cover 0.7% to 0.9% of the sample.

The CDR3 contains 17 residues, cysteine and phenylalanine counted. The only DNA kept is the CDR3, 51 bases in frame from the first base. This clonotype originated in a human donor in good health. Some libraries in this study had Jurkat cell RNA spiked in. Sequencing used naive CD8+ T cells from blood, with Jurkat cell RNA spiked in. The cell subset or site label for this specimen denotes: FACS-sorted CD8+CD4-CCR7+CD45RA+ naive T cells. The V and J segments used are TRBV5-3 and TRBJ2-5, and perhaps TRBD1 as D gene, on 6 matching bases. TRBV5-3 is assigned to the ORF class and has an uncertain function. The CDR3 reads CASSHTPTDRLQEAQYF. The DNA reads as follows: TGTGCCAGCAGCCATACTCCGACTGACAGGTTACAAGAGGCCCAGTACTTC.